Sequencing of this TCR beta chain was carried out in a study of blood T cell repertoires in COVID-19. For the study at large: Acute and convalescent COVID-19 samples came from the United States, Italy and Spain. In each case, the material was cDNA or gDNA derived from T cells, B-cell-depleted T cells, or PBMCs.

Authors' processing steps: The assay estimated nucleated cells by amplifying reference gene primers. Profiling relied on immunoSEQ multiplex PCR, and the TCRdb table lists in-frame clones only, not all of them. For V, J and clone size, that table is used; D and trimming come from the DNA. Among about 80,000 clones, 65% to 85% were seen once, and the ten largest hold more than 15%. V gave up 6 bases and J gave up 10 bases, with 16 bases separating them. This CDR3 spans 14 amino acids. Germline V gives CDR1 PRHDT, CDR2 FYEKMQ (reference sequence). The V and J genes are TRBV13 and TRBJ1-6; weak D call: TRBD1 (6 bases). Sequencing was carried out using peripheral blood. The TCR was taken from a man aged 70-80 years with active or convalescent COVID-19. The CDR3 protein is CASRRGEGGSPLHF. The DNA for the CDR3 is TGTGCCAGCAGAAGGGGGGAGGGTGGCTCACCCCTCCACTTT.